Sequencing of this T cell receptor beta chain was carried out in a study of PD-1 blockade in classical Hodgkin lymphoma (dated by TCRdb to 2019 to 2021). At the level of the whole study: Nivolumab dosing was 3 mg/kg intravenously every 2 weeks, continuing until either disease progression or unacceptable toxicity. The study used TCR beta sequencing and CyTOF to define a peripheral blood immune signature of response to PD-1 blockade in classical Hodgkin lymphoma.

The Qiagen DNeasy kit was used to extract genomic DNA both from unsorted PBMCs and from the negatively selected CD4+ and CD8+ fractions. Using primers that anneal to V and J segments, immunoSEQ multiplex PCR amplified the TCR beta CDR3 regions. A synthetic immune receptor repertoire was used to minimize amplification bias, and remaining bias was computationally removed after sequencing. The authors' analysis ran thus. Repertoire diversity was quantified as the Shannon entropy index using custom Python scripts. Unsorted, CD4+ and CD8+ repertoires were examined separately, except in combined analyses, for which CD4+ and CD8+ sequences were merged in silico. Clonal expansion was defined as at least a 2-fold frequency increase after treatment relative to C1D1, with a pseudocount of 0.5 for undetected baseline clones. Singleton clones were defined as clones with 0 or 1 copy at C1D1, and non-singleton clones were defined as clones with 2 or more copies. Clones expanded in unsorted samples were labelled as CD4+, CD8+ or unknown by matching protein sequences in sorted samples from the same patient. Diversity changes from C1D1 to C4D1 were tested in paired samples using Wilcoxon tests. TCRdb provides this immuneACCESS table in a form limited to in-frame rearrangements. Some clones are lacking; in checked studies, under half of them reflect an unresolved V gene, and why the rest are absent is not known. D and trimming were read from the DNA, whereas the V and J calls and clone size are those reported in that table. For this sample the table gives approximately 2,700 clones, of which more than 65% were detected only once. The top ten constitute roughly 31% of the sample.

The time point label corresponds to: cycle 4 day 1 (C4D1), after more than five weeks of nivolumab. Every trial patient had relapsed after autologous stem cell transplantation, and cohorts A, B and C differed in prior brentuximab vedotin exposure. Using a Miltenyi CD8+ T cell isolation kit, CD8+ T cells were purified from thawed PBMCs through magnetic negative selection. A total of fewer than 65 patients with relapsed/refractory classical Hodgkin lymphoma made up the trial cohort, and each patient's best overall response was complete response, partial response or progressive disease. In the multi-cohort phase II CheckMate 205 trial, trial patients received single-agent nivolumab. An independent review committee assessed best overall response by applying the 2007 International Working Group response criteria. Trial PBMCs were collected just before the start of nivolumab (C1D1) and during therapy at cycle 2 day 1 and cycle 4 day 1. After peripheral blood was drawn into 8 mL Vacutainer Cell Preparation Tubes, PBMCs were isolated by centrifugation and then cryopreserved. Purified CD4+ and CD8+ fractions were prepared only for cases where an additional PBMC sample was available. Magnetically labelled cells were depleted on LS columns in a quadroMACS separator, and the flow-through was collected as the purified fraction.

Spanning cysteine to phenylalanine, the CDR3 consists of 14 amino acids. Only the CDR3 part of the read is kept: 42 bases, read in frame from the first base. CDR1 is given as SGHKS and CDR2 as YYEKEE, both from the germline V gene (reference sequence). V and J are truncated by 5 bases and 3 bases respectively, leaving an intervening sequence of 14 bases. Worth noting for this clone: It lacks a known antigen. No quality values exist for individual bases; no much larger clone is one base distant.

What the authors observed across the whole study: Diversity was lower in patients who began nivolumab less than 1 year after ASCT, so these patients were left out of later analyses to avoid confounding by immune reconstitution. Only a single clinical trial cohort was studied, and what caused the repertoire differences, possibly disease activity or prior therapy, remained undefined. Baseline diversity similar to that of newly diagnosed patients was observed in trial patients achieving complete response, whereas significantly lower diversity was observed in partial responders and progressors. By C4D1, a significant rise was seen in CD4+ TCR diversity but not in CD8+ TCR diversity (p=0.0027 vs p=0.16), and the rise was most apparent among complete responders (p=0.02). Newly diagnosed patients were reported to have lower baseline TCR diversity than healthy donors, and relapsed/refractory patients were reported to have lower baseline TCR diversity still.

The source material was CD8+ T cells from blood, sampled before the fourth cycle of nivolumab. The TCR sequence derives from a human donor with classical Hodgkin lymphoma. The V gene is TRBV5-5 and the J gene is TRBJ2-5; TRBD2 is perhaps the D gene, given 5 matching bases. The DNA sequence is as follows: TGTGCCAGCAGTCAGTTATTGGGAGAAGAGACCCAGTACTTC. Its protein reads: CASSQLLGEETQYF.